The 30 T cell receptor beta chains given below trace back to one sample, sequenced in a study of response to subunit inactivated influenza vaccine. Via MiXCR, TCRdb re-called the RT-PCR reads, giving one row per CDR3 protein. The sample holds 710,000 or so distinct CDR3 sequences, 15% to 18% seen once. The sample consisted of PBMCs from blood, taken approximately 12 days after vaccination. The receptors were gathered from a man in his forties or fifties who received an inactivated influenza vaccine.

This sequence joins TRBV10-3 and TRBJ1-2, with no clear D. With 6 bases removed from V and 0 bases from J, the gap between germline ends came to 8 bases. The CDR3 is 13 amino acids. The V gene's germline CDR1 is ENHRY and CDR2 SYGVKD. CDR3 sequence (DNA): TGTGCCATCAGCGCAGCAACTAACTATGGCTACACCTTC. Protein: CAISAATNYGYTF.

Ten or more counts support this clonotype. The V gene is TRBV18, the J gene TRBJ1-1; TRBD1 might be the D (6 bases). Germline values: CDR1 KGHSH, CDR2 LQKENI. The CDR3 consists of 15 residues. The V end was cut by 2 bases, the J end by 5 bases, with 15 bases between. CDR3 loop: CASSPVQGILTEAFF. In DNA, the CDR3 is TGTGCCAGCTCACCAGTTCAGGGGATTCTTACTGAAGCTTTCTTT.

The chain recombines TRBV24-1 with TRBJ2-2; D is perhaps TRBD2 (5 bases). This CDR3 has 15 residues. The ends were cut back, 5 bases at V and 2 bases at J, with 11 bases in the middle. CDR1 and CDR2 from the germline V gene are KGHDR and SFDVKD. This CDR3 reads CATSGSGLNTGELFF. For the CDR3, the DNA is TGTGCCACCAGTGGTTCCGGACTCAACACCGGGGAGCTGTTTTTT.

This clonotype has just a few counts. The rearrangement uses TRBV7-4 and TRBJ2-1; 12 bases fit TRBD2. The CDR3 contains 19 residues. Germline trimming cut 2 bases from V and 5 bases from J; bases unmatched to any gene: 13. Germline V gene data show CDR1 as SGHVT and CDR2 as SQSDAQ. The DNA for the CDR3 is TGTGCCAGCAGCTTACGGGGACGCGACGGACTAGCGGGAAACAATGAGCAGTTCTTC. It yields the protein CASSLRGRDGLAGNNEQFF.

The chain recombines TRBV5-6 with TRBJ2-4; D unclear. There are 16 residues in the CDR3. Germline CDR1 and CDR2: SGHDT and YYEEEE. Trimming took off 1 base at V and 6 bases at J, with 17 bases between the two ends. The CDR3 coding sequence is TGTGCCAGCAGCTTGCGCGCGACCCCGCCGGGAAACATTCAGTACTTC. Its translation: CASSLRATPPGNIQYF. Full variable domain (rest looked up from reference TRBV5-6 and TRBJ2-4): DAGVTQSPTHLIKTRGQQVTLRCSPKSGHDTVSWYQQALGQGPQFIFQYYEEEERQRGNFPDRFSGHQFPNYSSELNVNALLLGDSALYLCASSLRATPPGNIQYFGAGTRLSVL.

This clonotype was counted at least ten times. The chain couples TRBV29-1 to TRBJ2-7; 11 bases are a match to TRBD1. Unmatched junction bases numbered 3, after V lost 4 bases and J lost 1 base. Germline V CDR1 and CDR2: SQVTM, ANQGSEA. This CDR3 is 14 amino acids long. Here the CDR3 reads CSVGTGGASYEQYF. The CDR3 coding sequence is TGCAGCGTTGGGACAGGGGGCGCGTCCTACGAGCAGTACTTC.

The rearrangement joins TRBV6-2 or TRBV6-3 to TRBJ2-5, with no clear D. Germline values: CDR1 MNHEY, CDR2 SVGEGT. This CDR3 has 18 residues. Trimming left V 2 bases short and J 1 base short, with 20 bases between. The CDR3 nucleotides read TGTGCCAGCAGTTACCGGTACCCCCGGAGCGAGAGCCAAGAGACCCAGTACTTC. Translated: CASSYRYPRSESQETQYF.

The chain links TRBV28 to TRBJ2-1; no reliable D call. V lost 5 bases, J lost 8 bases, and 10 bases lay in between. In germline, CDR1 is MDHEN, CDR2 SYDVKM. The CDR3 is made up of 12 amino acids. CDR3 sequence (DNA): TGTGCCAGCAGTCCTGGGCTGCATGAGCAGTTCTTC. It codes for CASSPGLHEQFF. Based on the CDR3 plus reference TRBV28 and TRBJ2-1, the full variable domain is DVKVTQSSRYLVKRTGEKVFLECVQDMDHENMFWYRQDPGLGLRLIYFSYDVKMKEKGDIPEGYSVSREKKERFSLILESASTNQTSMYLCASSPGLHEQFFGPGTRLTVL.

This clonotype was counted ten times or more. V and J are TRBV5-1 and TRBJ1-1; 8 bases map to TRBD1. The V gene's germline CDR1 is SGHRS and CDR2 YFSETQ. The V segment lost 4 bases and the J segment 6 bases; nucleotides outside the gene matches: 8. The CDR3 contains 14 residues. Here the CDR3 DNA reads TGCGCCAGCAGCATAAATCCAGGGGGCTCTGAAGCTTTCTTT. Protein sequence: CASSINPGGSEAFF.

This clonotype was found a few times. The chain is built from TRBV25-1 and TRBJ2-1; tentative D call: TRBD2 (5 bases). The germline V and J ends were trimmed by 6 bases and 8 bases, with 14 bases remaining between them. The CDR3 spans 13 residues. Looked up from germline, CDR1 is MGHDK and CDR2 is SYGVNS. The CDR3 reads CASRPGVLDEQFF. The CDR3 bases are TGTGCCAGCAGGCCCGGGGTGTTGGATGAGCAGTTCTTC.

CDR3 sequence (DNA): TGCAGTGCAACACTAGCGGGGGCCACAGATACGCAGTATTTT. Residues: CSATLAGATDTQYF. The genes are TRBV20-1 and TRBJ2-3; the match to TRBD2 covers 11 bases. Trimming removed 6 bases from V and 2 bases from J; junction bases left unmatched: 4. The CDR3 consists of 14 residues. Germline CDR1 and CDR2: DFQATT and SNEGSKA (reference sequence).

This clonotype appeared many times. The rearrangement uses TRBV5-1 and TRBJ2-7, with D perhaps TRBD1 (5 bases). Trimming shortened V by 0 bases and J by 2 bases, and 12 bases separated the two germline ends. The CDR3 is made up of 15 amino acids. The germline V gene has CDR1 SGHRS and CDR2 YFSETQ. This CDR3 reads CASSLAWGRTYEQYF. CDR3 nucleotide sequence: TGCGCCAGCAGCTTGGCCTGGGGCCGGACCTACGAGCAGTACTTC.

The table lists this clonotype with many counts. The chain recombines TRBV7-9 with TRBJ2-4; D gene unclear. Germline lookup yields CDR1 SEHNR and CDR2 FQNEAQ (reference sequence). The CDR3 length is 15 residues. The ends were cut back, 2 bases at V and 0 bases at J, with 8 bases in the middle. CDR3 region: CASSLSVLAKNIQYF. Written as DNA, the CDR3 is TGTGCCAGCAGCTTATCCGTACTAGCCAAAAACATTCAGTACTTC.

V and J are TRBV29-1 and TRBJ2-3; 9 nucleotides agree with TRBD2. Trimming at V came to 7 bases and at J to 1 base, leaving 9 bases not matched to a gene. This CDR3 contains 15 residues. CDR1 and CDR2 (germline): SQVTM, ANQGSEA. The DNA for the CDR3 is TGCAGCGCGAGAGGTAGCGGGGGTGGCACAGATACGCAGTATTTT. This translates into CSARGSGGGTDTQYF.

This clonotype was detected a few times. The genes are TRBV5-1 and TRBJ2-7; D is uncertain. The CDR3 extends over 19 amino acids. CDR1 is SGHRS and CDR2 is YFSETQ in the germline V gene. V lost 0 bases, J lost 6 bases, and 28 bases lay in between. The CDR3 sequence is CASSLVPGPAESISREQYF. The CDR3 DNA reads TGCGCCAGCAGCTTGGTTCCCGGTCCGGCGGAGAGCATATCACGCGAGCAGTACTTC.

CDR3 nucleotide sequence: TGTGCCAGCAGCTTAGCGGTCGGGGAGCTGTTTTTT. Its protein is CASSLAVGELFF. This chain links TRBV7-9 with TRBJ2-2; no clear D gene. With 0 bases removed from V and 7 bases from J, the gap between germline ends came to 3 bases. Germline CDR1 SEHNR, CDR2 FQNEAQ (reference sequence). This CDR3 is built from 12 residues.

There are many counts of this clonotype. The DNA for the CDR3 is TGTGCCAGCAGTTTAAGGCGAAACAATGAGCAGTTCTTC. This gives the protein CASSLRRNNEQFF. The gene calls are TRBV12-3 or TRBV12-4 and TRBJ2-1, with D unclear. This CDR3 comprises 13 residues. The germline V and J ends were trimmed by 2 bases and 5 bases, with 7 bases remaining between them.

This clonotype has only a few counts. The V and J genes are TRBV4-1 and TRBJ2-7, with a tentative D call TRBD2 (6 bases). This CDR3 is built from 14 residues. Germline CDR1 and CDR2: MGHRA and YSYEKL. With 0 bases removed from V and 4 bases from J, the gap between germline ends came to 10 bases. In DNA form, the CDR3 reads TGCGCCAGCAGCCAAGAGGAGGGATATTACGAGCAGTACTTC. Translation: CASSQEEGYYEQYF.

The sample holds a few counts of this clonotype. The chain couples TRBV6-5 to TRBJ1-1; 8 nucleotides agree with TRBD1. Germline lookup yields CDR1 MNHEY and CDR2 SVGAGI. With 4 bases clipped from V and 6 bases from J, the junction kept 10 bases outside the gene matches. The CDR3 is made up of 15 amino acids. As DNA, the CDR3 is TGTGCCAGCAGTTCGCTGACAGGGGAGAAGCCTGAAGCTTTCTTT. Protein product: CASSSLTGEKPEAFF.

The chain combines TRBV20-1 with TRBJ2-3; perhaps TRBD1 as D (5 bases). Trimming pared 1 base from V and 6 bases from J, leaving 14 bases between. The CDR3 consists of 14 residues. CDR1 is DFQATT and CDR2 is SNEGSKA in the germline V gene (reference sequence). CDR3 in DNA: TGCAGTGCTAGAGGGCAGGGTAGTGTCGATACGCAGTATTTT. Its translation: CSARGQGSVDTQYF.

This chain joins TRBV11-2 and TRBJ2-1; 10 bases are a match to TRBD2. With V trimmed by 0 bases and J by 3 bases, 5 bases remained unmatched. CDR1 and CDR2 from the germline V gene are SGHAT and FQNNGV. This CDR3 has 17 amino acids. For the CDR3, the DNA is TGTGCCAGCAGCTTAGAACGAGCGGGGGGGTTCTACAATGAGCAGTTCTTC. It codes for CASSLERAGGFYNEQFF.

The V call is TRBV20-1, the J call TRBJ2-3; the D gene is possibly TRBD2 (6 bases). The V end was cut by 3 bases, the J end by 1 base, with 14 bases between. Germline lookup yields CDR1 DFQATT and CDR2 SNEGSKA (reference sequence). The CDR3 loop spans 15 amino acids. CDR3 region: CSASARLAGTDTQYF. CDR3 DNA: TGCAGTGCTAGTGCCCGGTTAGCGGGCACAGATACGCAGTATTTT.

This clonotype occurred a few times. The rearrangement joins TRBV6-1 to TRBJ2-7; TRBD1 might be the D (5 bases). From germline, CDR1 is MNHNS and CDR2 SASEGT. The CDR3 is 15 amino acids. Trimming took 6 bases from V and 1 from J, leaving 16 bases between them. The CDR3 is CASRVSGAKSYEQYF. DNA of the CDR3: TGTGCCAGCAGGGTATCTGGGGCGAAATCCTACGAGCAGTACTTC.

This clonotype came up a few times. V usage is TRBV7-9 and J usage is TRBJ2-7, with D perhaps TRBD2 (6 bases). Per the germline V gene, CDR1 is SEHNR and CDR2 is FQNEAQ (reference sequence). CDR3 length: 14 amino acids. V shed 5 bases and J shed 3 bases, with 14 bases lying between them. Here the CDR3 reads CASSPGLYFYEQYF. CDR3 nucleotide sequence: TGTGCCAGCAGCCCGGGACTTTACTTCTACGAGCAGTACTTC.

This clonotype was detected many times. The genes are TRBV7-9 and TRBJ1-1; 7 nucleotides agree with TRBD1. Germline CDR1 reads SEHNR; CDR2 reads FQNEAQ (reference sequence). V shed 5 bases and J 0 bases; nucleotides not matched to a gene: 24. This CDR3 comprises 21 residues. CDR3 protein: CASSRTLIGRDRYRMNTEAFF. The CDR3 nucleotides are TGTGCCAGCAGCCGTACACTCATAGGCCGGGACAGATATCGAATGAACACTGAAGCTTTCTTT.

This chain connects TRBV5-1 to TRBJ2-5; 8 nucleotides agree with TRBD2. The germline V gene encodes CDR1 SGHRS and CDR2 YFSETQ. The CDR3 has 16 amino acids. Losses at the gene ends were 4 bases for V and 1 base for J; bases not matched to a gene: 9. The CDR3 DNA is TGCGCCAGCAGCCTGGGGGGTAGCGGGACCCAAGAGACCCAGTACTTC. Protein product: CASSLGGSGTQETQYF.

This clonotype was counted a few times. V usage is TRBV5-1 and J usage is TRBJ2-3; D is perhaps TRBD2 (6 bases). Trimming removed 0 bases at V and 2 bases at J, with 13 bases between. Germline lookup yields CDR1 SGHRS and CDR2 YFSETQ. This CDR3 is built from 16 residues. The CDR3 sequence is CASSLDGRGTTDTQYF. As DNA, the CDR3 is TGCGCCAGCAGCTTGGACGGGCGGGGTACCACAGATACGCAGTATTTT.

This clonotype turned up a few times. V usage is TRBV6-1 and J usage is TRBJ2-7; D not resolved. Between the trimmed V and J ends, which lost 9 bases and 6 bases, there was a span of 12 bases. The V gene's germline CDR1 is MNHNS and CDR2 SASEGT. The CDR3 is 11 residues long. CDR3 residues: CASYHLLEQYF. The CDR3 DNA sequence: TGTGCCAGTTATCATCTGCTCGAGCAGTACTTC.

In this sample, this clonotype turned up many times. The rearrangement uses TRBV7-2 and TRBJ1-1; a weak D match, TRBD1 (5 bases). The CDR3 consists of 14 residues. Trimming removed 6 bases from V and 3 bases from J, with 14 bases in between. Per the germline V gene, CDR1 is SGHTA and CDR2 is FQGNSA. In nucleotides, the CDR3 is TGTGCCAGCAGACCGGGGCCATCAGACACTGAAGCTTTCTTT. Translation gives CASRPGPSDTEAFF. Supplemented by reference TRBV7-2 and TRBJ1-1, the full variable domain reads GAGVSQSPSNKVTEKGKDVELRCDPISGHTALYWYRQSLGQGLEFLIYFQGNSAPDKSGLPSDRFSAERTGGSVSTLTIQRTQQEDSAVYLCASRPGPSDTEAFFGQGTRLTVV.

V gene TRBV20-1 combines with J gene TRBJ2-7, with 11 bases aligning to TRBD1. With V trimmed by 5 bases and J by 1 base, 7 bases remained unmatched. CDR3 length equals 15 residues. Looked up from germline, CDR1 is DFQATT and CDR2 is SNEGSKA (reference sequence). The CDR3 spells CSAPKDRGLSYEQYF. DNA of the CDR3: TGCAGTGCTCCCAAGGACAGGGGGCTTTCCTACGAGCAGTACTTC.